This TCR beta chain was observed in a study of blood T cell repertoires in acute mononucleosis. Study in general: 5 to 8 months after presentation, convalescent memory samples were taken. Blood EBV load averaged approximately 4 log10 acutely and around 2.8 log10 when convalescent.

Trimming left V 6 bases short and J 5 bases short, with 18 bases between. The CDR3 loop spans 15 amino acids. Germline values: CDR1 MNHNS, CDR2 SASEGT. Generated by immunoSEQ multiplex PCR, the TCRdb table keeps only in-frame clones and is missing some. The sample consists of hundreds of clones, roughly 30% of them appearing once. As to time point: convalescence about 6 months (5-8 months) after acute presentation (visit 7). Magnetic positive selection first enriched total CD8 T cells from PBMCs. This clone has only a few counts. V and J are TRBV6-1 and TRBJ2-3; the D gene is possibly TRBD2 (5 bases). The receptor comes from a man aged 18 to 35 with infectious mononucleosis caused by EBV. The sample in question was EBV YVL epitope tetramer+ CD8+ T cells sorted from PBMCs, obtained during convalescence from infectious mononucleosis. Subset defined: CD8 T cells binding a tetramer with EBV BRLF1 109-117 peptide (YVL-BR). CDR3 coding DNA: TGTGCCAGCAGCCAAGAACCCCTAAGCGGAGATACGCAGTATTTT. Protein: CASSQEPLSGDTQYF.